The source of this TCR beta chain is a study of PD-1 blockade in classical Hodgkin lymphoma. TCRdb's copy holds only in-frame clones and misses some; the assay was immunoSEQ multiplex PCR. This table holds some 22,000 clones, roughly 77% found once. Time point specified: cycle 4 day 1 (C4D1), after less than seven weeks of nivolumab. Following autologous stem cell transplantation, relapse occurred in every patient, and exposure to brentuximab vedotin varied. Trimming took off 2 bases at V and 7 bases at J, with 6 bases between the two ends. CDR3 length equals 12 residues. CDR1 is LNHNV and CDR2 is YYDKDF in the germline V gene (reference sequence).

The starting material was peripheral blood mononuclear cells (PBMCs), obtained before the fourth cycle of nivolumab. The V call is TRBV15, the J call TRBJ2-1; no clear D gene. This TCR was sampled from a human donor with classical Hodgkin lymphoma. CDR3 amino acids: CATSRRKNEQFF. The DNA of the CDR3 is TGTGCCACCAGCAGAAGAAAGAATGAGCAGTTCTTC.